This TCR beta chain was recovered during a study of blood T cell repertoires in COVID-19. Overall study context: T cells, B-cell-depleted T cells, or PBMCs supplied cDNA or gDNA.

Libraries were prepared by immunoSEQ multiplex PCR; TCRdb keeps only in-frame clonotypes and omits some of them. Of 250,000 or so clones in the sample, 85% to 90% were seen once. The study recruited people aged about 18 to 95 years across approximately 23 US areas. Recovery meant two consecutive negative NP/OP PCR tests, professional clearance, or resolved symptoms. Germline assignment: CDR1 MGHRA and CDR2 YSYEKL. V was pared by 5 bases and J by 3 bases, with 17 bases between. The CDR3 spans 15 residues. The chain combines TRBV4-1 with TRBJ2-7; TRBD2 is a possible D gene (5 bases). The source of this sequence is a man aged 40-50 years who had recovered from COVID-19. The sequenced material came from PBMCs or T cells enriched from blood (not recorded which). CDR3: CASSFSNAGLYEQYF. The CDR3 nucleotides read TGCGCCAGCAGCTTCTCGAACGCTGGACTCTACGAGCAGTACTTC.